A selection of T cell receptor beta chains follows, all from one sample in a study of cytomegalovirus exposure and HLA in healthy donors. Repertoires were generated with immunoSEQ multiplex PCR, while TCRdb's copy carries only in-frame clones and drops some. The repertoire holds around 100,000 clones, with under 9% as singletons. Material: PBMCs. The receptors stem from a man aged 45-65 years in good health and CMV-seronegative. The CDR3 runs from the conserved cysteine through the conserved F or W. The D gene is left open where the match is weak. Expanded clones are given a class, and other clones once, few, many or no size at all.

V,J,size,D,CDR3,DNA
TRBV5-4,TRBJ2-5,few,-,CASSLPQETQYF,TGTGCCAGCTCCCTACCCCAAGAGACCCAGTACTTC
TRBV27,TRBJ2-7,few,-,CASRPIGGESSYEQYF,TGTGCCAGCCGCCCTATAGGGGGGGAGAGCTCCTACGAGCAGTACTTC
TRBV5-1,TRBJ1-2,few,TRBD1,CASSLDQGQGGYGYTF,TGCGCCAGCAGCTTGGATCAGGGACAGGGGGGCTATGGCTACACCTTC
TRBV10-2,TRBJ1-3,-,-,CASSEYGEGDSGNTIYF,TGCGCCAGCAGTGAGTACGGTGAAGGAGACTCTGGAAACACCATATATTTT
TRBV30,TRBJ1-1,few,-,CAWSGRGGRGAEAFF,TGTGCCTGGAGTGGTCGAGGAGGGAGGGGGGCTGAAGCTTTCTTT
TRBV5-4,TRBJ2-1,few,TRBD2,CASRISGSGGFNEQFF,TGTGCCAGCAGAATAAGTGGCAGCGGGGGGTTCAATGAGCAGTTCTTC
TRBV5-1,TRBJ1-4,-,-,CASSPDRQGEKLFF,TGCGCCAGCAGCCCTGACAGGCAAGGCGAAAAACTGTTTTTT
TRBV18,TRBJ1-2,few,TRBD1,CASSPRAGTGAGYTF,TGTGCCAGCTCACCACGCGCCGGGACAGGGGCTGGCTACACCTTC
TRBV5-4,TRBJ1-2,-,TRBD1,CASRPWTGSNYGYTF,TGTGCCAGCAGGCCATGGACAGGGTCTAACTATGGCTACACCTTC
TRBV6-5,TRBJ2-5,few,TRBD2,CASSYAGGTRETQYF,TGTGCCAGCAGTTACGCGGGGGGGACTCGAGAGACCCAGTACTTC
TRBV28,TRBJ1-2,few,-,CASSFTNYGYTF,TGTGCCAGCAGTTTTACTAACTATGGCTACACCTTC
TRBV6-6,TRBJ1-2,few,TRBD1,CASSRQGSYGYTF,TGTGCCAGCAGCCGACAGGGGAGTTATGGCTACACCTTC
TRBV21-1,TRBJ2-5,-,-,CASSKEYRRYQETQYF,TGTGCCAGCAGCAAAGAATACCGGAGGTACCAAGAGACCCAGTACTTC
TRBV5-1,TRBJ1-2,-,-,CASSLGGREANYGYTF,TGCGCCAGCAGCTTGGGGGGCAGGGAGGCTAACTATGGCTACACCTTC
TRBV27,TRBJ2-1,few,TRBD2,CASTVLAGSPTHYNEQFF,TGTGCCAGCACCGTACTAGCGGGCTCCCCAACGCACTACAATGAGCAGTTCTTC
TRBV4-1,TRBJ1-2,few,TRBD1,CASSRDPGTGATYGYTF,TGCGCCAGCAGTAGAGACCCCGGGACAGGGGCAACCTATGGCTACACCTTC
TRBV10-3,TRBJ1-2,-,TRBD1,CAISGQVNYGYTF,TGTGCCATCAGCGGACAGGTGAACTATGGCTACACCTTC
TRBV18,TRBJ1-5,few,-,CASSPLQSNQPQHF,TGTGCCAGCTCACCATTGCAGAGCAATCAGCCCCAGCATTTT
TRBV25-1,TRBJ2-3,-,-,CASSEKAAQEIADTQYF,TGTGCCAGCAGTGAAAAGGCGGCCCAAGAAATAGCAGATACGCAGTATTTT
TRBV28,TRBJ1-5,few,TRBD1,CASRGQAEYNQPQHF,TGTGCCAGCAGAGGACAGGCTGAATACAATCAGCCCCAGCATTTT
TRBV6-4,TRBJ2-3,many,-,CASSDSAGVADTQYF,TGTGCCAGCAGTGACTCTGCGGGTGTGGCAGATACGCAGTATTTT
TRBV28,TRBJ2-2,-,TRBD1,CASSRRGLDTGELFF,TGTGCCAGCAGCCGCAGGGGGCTGGACACCGGGGAGCTGTTTTTT
TRBV23-1,TRBJ1-5,-,-,CASSQYSDSNQPQHF,TGCGCCAGCAGTCAATACAGTGATAGCAATCAGCCCCAGCATTTT
TRBV5-8,TRBJ2-7,-,TRBD1,CASSLGGQGSNEQYF,TGTGCCAGCAGCTTGGGGGGACAGGGGAGTAACGAGCAGTACTTC
TRBV5-1,TRBJ2-5,-,TRBD2,CASSLSGGQETQYF,TGCGCCAGCAGCTTGTCGGGGGGGCAAGAGACCCAGTACTTC
TRBV4-1,TRBJ2-5,few,TRBD1,CASSPTGGGGQETQYF,TGCGCCAGCAGCCCGACAGGGGGCGGGGGGCAAGAGACCCAGTACTTC
TRBV6-1,TRBJ2-3,few,TRBD2,CASSEGGGGPTDTQYF,TGTGCCAGCAGTGAGGGGGGCGGGGGGCCGACAGATACGCAGTATTTT
TRBV5-1,TRBJ2-1,-,TRBD1,CASSPVPGQGNNNEQFF,TGCGCCAGCAGCCCTGTGCCGGGACAGGGGAACAACAATGAGCAGTTCTTC
TRBV5-4,TRBJ2-1,-,-,CASSRGGIRAYNEQFF,TGTGCCAGCAGCCGGGGTGGGATTAGGGCATACAATGAGCAGTTCTTC
TRBV4-1,TRBJ1-2,few,-,CASSRSEAEGYGYTF,TGCGCCAGCAGCCGATCAGAGGCGGAGGGCTATGGCTACACCTTC
TRBV6-6,TRBJ1-1,-,-,CASFKLGGNTEAFF,TGTGCCAGCTTTAAGCTGGGGGGGAACACTGAAGCTTTCTTT
TRBV4-3,TRBJ2-3,few,-,CASSQDGVGTDTQYF,TGCGCCAGCAGCCAAGACGGGGTTGGCACAGATACGCAGTATTTT
TRBV29-1,TRBJ2-2,few,-,CSSTTGPTGELFF,TGCAGCTCTACGACGGGTCCCACCGGGGAGCTGTTTTTT
TRBV7-9,TRBJ2-5,-,-,CASIVMGPGETQYF,TGTGCCAGCATTGTCATGGGGCCGGGTGAGACCCAGTACTTC
TRBV19,TRBJ2-1,-,-,CASSTFLEGDNEQFF,TGTGCCAGTAGTACCTTTCTAGAGGGGGACAATGAGCAGTTCTTC
TRBV7-9,TRBJ2-7,-,TRBD1,CASSLAGQGYEQYF,TGTGCCAGCAGCTTAGCGGGACAGGGCTACGAGCAGTACTTC
TRBV27,TRBJ1-5,few,TRBD1,CASSLQGAFSGQPQHF,TGTGCCAGCAGTTTACAGGGGGCGTTTTCAGGTCAGCCCCAGCATTTT
TRBV15,TRBJ1-1,-,-,CATSRDQAGWGNTEAFF,TGTGCCACCAGCAGAGATCAGGCAGGGTGGGGGAACACTGAAGCTTTCTTT
TRBV5-1,TRBJ1-2,-,-,CASSLGGDGRGYTF,TGCGCCAGCAGCTTGGGGGGGGACGGTAGAGGCTACACCTTC
TRBV5-5,TRBJ1-1,few,TRBD1,CASSFPDRGYTEAFF,TGTGCCAGCAGCTTCCCGGACAGGGGGTACACTGAAGCTTTCTTT
TRBV28,TRBJ1-2,-,-,CASTPGQGYYGYTF,TGTGCCAGCACTCCCGGCCAGGGGTACTATGGCTACACCTTC
TRBV19,TRBJ2-1,few,-,CASMEGDYNEQFF,TGTGCCAGTATGGAAGGGGATTACAATGAGCAGTTCTTC
TRBV28,TRBJ2-6,-,-,CASGWSGALLNSGANVLTF,TGTGCCAGCGGCTGGTCAGGGGCTTTACTTAACTCTGGGGCCAACGTCCTGACTTTC
TRBV15,TRBJ2-1,few,-,CATSRVVGAGYNEQFF,TGTGCCACCAGCAGAGTGGTTGGGGCCGGGTACAATGAGCAGTTCTTC
TRBV6-5,TRBJ1-4,few,-,CASRESGGGNEKLFF,TGTGCCAGCCGGGAGTCCGGCGGAGGTAATGAAAAACTGTTTTTT
TRBV28,TRBJ2-5,few,-,CASSLPGKTQYF,TGTGCCAGCAGTTTACCGGGGAAGACCCAGTACTTC
TRBV7-9,TRBJ2-6,-,-,CASSQQGTGANVLTF,TGTGCCAGCAGCCAGCAGGGTACTGGGGCCAACGTCCTGACTTTC
TRBV5-1,TRBJ2-7,-,-,CASSLRSGSANEQYF,TGCGCCAGCAGCTTAAGGTCCGGGAGTGCCAACGAGCAGTACTTC
TRBV11-3,TRBJ2-5,-,TRBD1,CASSLGTGGETQYF,TGTGCCAGCAGCTTAGGCACAGGGGGTGAGACCCAGTACTTC
TRBV11-2,TRBJ2-3,-,TRBD2,CASSLLAGGNTDTQYF,TGTGCCAGCAGCTTACTAGCGGGAGGGAACACAGATACGCAGTATTTT
TRBV4-2,TRBJ2-6,-,TRBD1,CASSQAGTESSGANVLTF,TGTGCCAGCAGCCAAGCCGGGACAGAAAGCTCTGGGGCCAACGTCCTGACTTTC
TRBV29-1,TRBJ2-4,few,-,CSVEGQGTDIQYF,TGCAGCGTTGAAGGGCAGGGGACCGACATTCAGTACTTC
TRBV7-9,TRBJ2-1,few,-,CASSLASFGHHEQFF,TGTGCCAGCAGCTTAGCCTCTTTTGGGCACCATGAGCAGTTCTTC